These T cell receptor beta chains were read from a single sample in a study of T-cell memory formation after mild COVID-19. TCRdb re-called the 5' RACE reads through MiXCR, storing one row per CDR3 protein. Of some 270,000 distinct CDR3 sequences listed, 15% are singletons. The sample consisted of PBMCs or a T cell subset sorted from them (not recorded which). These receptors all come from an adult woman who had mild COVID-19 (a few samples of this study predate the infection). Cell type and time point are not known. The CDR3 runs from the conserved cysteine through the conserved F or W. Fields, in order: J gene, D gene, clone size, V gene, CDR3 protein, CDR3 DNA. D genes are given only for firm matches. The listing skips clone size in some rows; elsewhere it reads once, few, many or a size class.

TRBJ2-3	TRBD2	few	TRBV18	CASSPGAGGADTQYF	TGTGCCAGCTCACCAGGAGCGGGGGGCGCAGATACGCAGTATTTT
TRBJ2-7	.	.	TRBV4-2	CASSQGISGSRYEQYF	TGTGCCAGCAGCCAAGGTATTAGCGGCTCAAGGTACGAGCAGTACTTC
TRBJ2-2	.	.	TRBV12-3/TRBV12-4	CASSFGGLNPGELFF	TGTGCCAGCAGTTTCGGGGGGCTCAACCCCGGGGAGCTGTTTTTT
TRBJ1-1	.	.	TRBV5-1	CASSLDSGGATEAFF	TGCGCCAGCAGCTTGGATTCCGGGGGGGCCACTGAAGCTTTCTTT
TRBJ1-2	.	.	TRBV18	CASSSSEDRYGYTF	TGTGCCAGCTCCTCGTCGGAGGACCGCTATGGCTACACCTTC
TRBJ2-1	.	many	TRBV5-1	CASSLMEGGYGEQFF	TGCGCCAGCAGCTTGATGGAAGGGGGGTACGGTGAGCAGTTCTTC
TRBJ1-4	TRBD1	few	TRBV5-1	CASSFGQGNEKLFF	TGCGCCAGCAGCTTCGGACAGGGAAATGAAAAACTGTTTTTT
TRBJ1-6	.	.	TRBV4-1	CASRPGVDYNSPLHF	TGCGCCAGCAGGCCCGGGGTAGACTATAATTCACCCCTCCACTTT
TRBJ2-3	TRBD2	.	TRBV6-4	CATSTGGASTDTQYF	TGTGCCACCTCAACCGGGGGGGCTAGCACAGATACGCAGTATTTT
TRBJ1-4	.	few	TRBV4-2	CASSLRLQNEKLFF	TGTGCCAGCAGCCTAAGGTTGCAGAATGAAAAACTGTTTTTT
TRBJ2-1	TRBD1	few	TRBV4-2	CASSQAGGLDEQFF	TGTGCCAGCAGCCAAGCAGGGGGTCTGGATGAGCAGTTCTTC
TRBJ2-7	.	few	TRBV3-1	CASSQGGILPYEQYF	TGTGCCAGCAGCCAAGGAGGGATACTACCCTACGAGCAGTACTTC
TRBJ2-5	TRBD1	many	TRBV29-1	CSRQGPQETQYF	TGCAGCAGACAGGGCCCTCAAGAGACCCAGTACTTC
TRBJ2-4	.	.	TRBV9	CASSPQGSLQNIQYF	TGTGCCAGCAGCCCCCAAGGTAGCTTGCAAAACATTCAGTACTTC
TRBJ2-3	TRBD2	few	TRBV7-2	CASSFDFPGTSGNGDTQYF	TGTGCCAGCAGCTTCGACTTCCCCGGGACTAGCGGGAATGGTGATACGCAGTATTTT
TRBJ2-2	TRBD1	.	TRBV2	CASSPPGQGATGELFF	TGTGCCAGCAGTCCACCGGGACAGGGGGCTACCGGGGAGCTGTTTTTT
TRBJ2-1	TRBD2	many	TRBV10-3	CAISDGTSVFF	TGTGCCATCAGTGATGGGACTAGCGTCTTCTTC
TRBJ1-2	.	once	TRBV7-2	CASSLLGIGYTF	TGTGCCAGCAGCCTCCTCGGGATCGGCTACACCTTC
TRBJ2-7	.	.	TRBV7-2	CASSLELGVGTITYEQYF	TGTGCCAGCAGCTTGGAGCTCGGGGTAGGAACGATCACCTACGAGCAGTACTTC
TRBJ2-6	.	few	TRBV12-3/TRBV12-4	CASSLGPGANVLTF	TGTGCCAGCAGTTTAGGGCCTGGGGCCAACGTCCTGACTTTC
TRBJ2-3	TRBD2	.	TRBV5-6	CASSRGGAREDLTDTQYF	TGTGCCAGCAGCCGGGGAGGGGCTCGGGAGGACCTTACAGATACGCAGTATTTT
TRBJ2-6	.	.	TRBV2	CASRPLQSGANVLTF	TGTGCCAGCAGACCATTACAATCTGGGGCCAACGTCCTGACTTTC
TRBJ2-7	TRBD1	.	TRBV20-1	CSARDSSEGQGGEQYF	TGCAGTGCTAGAGACTCCTCCGAGGGACAGGGAGGCGAGCAGTACTTC
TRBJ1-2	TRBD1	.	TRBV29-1	CSAESAGGYGYTF	TGCAGCGCCGAGTCTGCAGGGGGCTATGGCTACACCTTC
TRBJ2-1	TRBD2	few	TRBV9	CASSVRLAGGHNEQFF	TGTGCCAGCAGCGTGCGACTAGCGGGAGGGCACAATGAGCAGTTCTTC
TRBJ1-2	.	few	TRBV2	CASTLTGNGDGYTF	TGTGCCAGCACCCTGACGGGCAACGGGGATGGCTACACCTTC
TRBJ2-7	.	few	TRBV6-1	CASGEYRLEQYF	TGTGCCTCAGGGGAGTATAGGCTCGAGCAGTACTTC
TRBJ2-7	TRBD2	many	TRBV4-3	CASSQETGTSLYF	TGCGCCAGCAGCCAAGAGACCGGGACTAGTCTGTACTTC
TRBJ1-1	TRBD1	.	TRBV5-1	CASSLMTGTMNTEAFF	TGCGCCAGCAGCTTGATGACAGGGACCATGAACACTGAAGCTTTCTTT
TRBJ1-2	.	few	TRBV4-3	CASSQEVSIGPGGYTF	TGCGCCAGCAGCCAAGAGGTCTCCATAGGGCCCGGGGGCTACACCTTC
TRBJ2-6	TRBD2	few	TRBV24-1	CATSWGGSGANVLTF	TGTGCCACCAGTTGGGGGGGCTCTGGGGCCAACGTCCTGACTTTC
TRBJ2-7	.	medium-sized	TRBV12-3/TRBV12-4	CASSPSDFTRKYF	TGTGCCAGCAGCCCTAGCGACTTTACCAGAAAGTACTTC
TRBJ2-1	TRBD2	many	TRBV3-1	CASSQVLAGARGEQFF	TGTGCCAGCAGCCAAGTACTAGCGGGCGCAAGGGGGGAGCAGTTCTTC
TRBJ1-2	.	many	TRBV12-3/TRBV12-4	CASSPNRVDGYTF	TGTGCCAGCAGTCCTAACAGGGTTGATGGCTACACCTTC
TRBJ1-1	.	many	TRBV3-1	CASSQHNGGTEAFF	TGTGCCAGCAGCCAACACAATGGAGGCACTGAAGCTTTCTTT
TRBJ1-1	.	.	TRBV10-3	CAIRGTVRDTEAFF	TGTGCCATCAGAGGCACGGTCCGAGACACTGAAGCTTTCTTT
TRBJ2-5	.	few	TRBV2	CASVTGPGETQYF	TGTGCCAGCGTGACAGGACCCGGAGAGACCCAGTACTTC
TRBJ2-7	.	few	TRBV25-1	CASSELEIQYF	TGTGCCAGCAGTGAATTGGAGATACAGTACTTC
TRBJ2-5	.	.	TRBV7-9	CASSQGPKLKRETQYF	TGTGCCAGCAGCCAGGGACCAAAATTGAAAAGAGAGACCCAGTACTTC
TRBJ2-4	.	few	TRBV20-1	CSARVVAKNIQYF	TGCAGTGCTAGGGTAGTAGCCAAAAACATTCAGTACTTC
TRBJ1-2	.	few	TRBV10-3	CAISRDIRGLGYGYTF	TGTGCCATCAGTCGGGACATAAGGGGGTTAGGGTATGGCTACACCTTC
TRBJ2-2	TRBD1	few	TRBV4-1	CASSQVDRVGGELFF	TGCGCCAGCAGCCAAGTGGACAGGGTTGGCGGGGAGCTGTTTTTT
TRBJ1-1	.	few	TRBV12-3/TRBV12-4	CASSLAGINTEAFF	TGTGCCAGCAGTTTGGCAGGGATAAACACTGAAGCTTTCTTT
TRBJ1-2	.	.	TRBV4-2	CASSQDVYGYTF	TGTGCCAGCAGCCAAGATGTCTATGGCTACACCTTC
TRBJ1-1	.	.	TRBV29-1	CSVGRQLRAFF	TGCAGCGTAGGAAGACAGCTCCGAGCTTTCTTT
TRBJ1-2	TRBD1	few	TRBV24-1	CATSDWTGLGYTF	TGTGCCACCAGTGATTGGACAGGTCTAGGCTACACCTTC
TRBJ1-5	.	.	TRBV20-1	CSATPAGDIQPQHF	TGCAGTGCTACCCCCGCGGGAGATATTCAGCCCCAGCATTTT
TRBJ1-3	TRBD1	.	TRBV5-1	CASSTTGEAGNTIYF	TGCGCCAGCAGCACCACAGGGGAGGCTGGAAACACCATATATTTT